This record concerns one T cell receptor beta chain sequence. Its antigen is currently not known. No base quality information exists; no much larger clone differs at one position. The data belong to a study of blood T cell repertoires in COVID-19 (dated by TCRdb to the early 2020s). About the study as a whole: Samples from collaborators originated in the United States, Italy and Spain and spanned both the acute and convalescent phases of COVID-19. HLA class I and class II types, where available, came from metadata supplied by the sample provider rather than from assay-based typing. The repertoires were released in a freely available public database meant as a resource for research on the immune response to SARS-CoV-2. Samples came from the ongoing ImmuneRACE study (first 160 participants) plus 1,254 subjects from 6 global collaborators. Subjects who had been exposed to COVID-19, were actively infected with it, or had recovered from it provided the deeply sampled blood TCRbeta repertoires that made up the dataset. The material from the prospective study consisted of cDNA or gDNA derived from T cells, B-cell-depleted T cells, or PBMCs. Nearly every sample came with metadata listing a de-identified subject ID, COVID-19 status, age in years and sex.

Whole blood was collected in K2EDTA tubes by collaborating institutions according to the institutions' own protocols. For TCRbeta analysis, collaborator samples were shipped as frozen whole blood, as isolated PBMCs, or as DNA extracted from either sample type. Broader findings and caveats from the paper: How much clinical and demographic metadata was included differed by source and by participant, and the metadata was provided uncurated.

The immunoSEQ Assay, a bias-controlled multiplex PCR, was used to amplify TCRbeta CDR3 regions from genomic DNA. As for how the authors treated the data: Within the assay, amplification of reference gene primers was used to estimate how many nucleated cells each sample contained. To quantify the absolute abundance of each unique TCRbeta CDR3 rearrangement, sequence reads were collapsed and filtered. For each sample, productive Simpson clonality was calculated as the square root of Simpson's diversity index over productive rearrangements. The table comes from immuneACCESS by way of TCRdb, which keeps in-frame sequences with V and J called. Part of the clones is missing from these tables; in studies checked, under half for an unresolved V gene and the rest for unknown reasons. That table is the source of V, J and clone size, and D and trimming were worked out from the DNA. The sample data list 350,000 or so clones, and 90% of these were observed just once. 6.5% to 8% of the sample rests with the top ten.

From cysteine to phenylalanine, the CDR3 is 13 amino acids long. The kept DNA is CDR3 alone, 39 bases in frame from the first base. CDR1 and CDR2 are drawn from the germline V gene (reference sequence): GTSNPN, SVGIG. V trim: 4 bases; J trim: 8 bases; unmatched bases: 8. The receptor chain draws on TRBV30 and TRBJ1-3; 7 bases in the middle match TRBD1. Sample: peripheral blood. The receptor comes from a man between 18 and 35 years old with active or convalescent COVID-19. The DNA is as follows: TGTGCCTGGATCGGGACAGAGAAGGACACCATATATTTT. It specifies CAWIGTEKDTIYF.